This entry concerns a single T cell receptor (beta chain). The sample belongs to a study of blood T cell repertoires in COVID-19. Study background: Sample material is recorded as cDNA or gDNA derived from T cells, B-cell-depleted T cells, or PBMCs.

This CDR3 spans 13 amino acids. Germline V lookup: CDR1 LNHNV, CDR2 YYDKDF (reference sequence). The germline V and J ends were trimmed by 1 base and 8 bases, with 8 bases remaining between them. Sequencing was performed with immunoSEQ multiplex PCR; in TCRdb, only in-frame clones are kept and a portion is missing. Of 220,000 or so clones in the sample, 85% to 90% were seen once. This clonotype was sampled from a woman in her 50s with COVID-19, enrolled during active disease. The sample comprised peripheral blood. The chain combines TRBV15 with TRBJ1-4; tentatively, D is TRBD1 (6 bases). The CDR3 coding sequence is TGTGCCACCAGCAGAGGGACAGCCGAAAAACTGTTTTTT. This encodes CATSRGTAEKLFF. Looking up the rest from reference TRBV15 and TRBJ1-4 gives the full variable domain: DAMVIQNPRYQVTQFGKPVTLSCSQTLNHNVMYWYQQKSSQAPKLLFHYYDKDFNNEADTPDNFQSRRPNTSFCFLDIRSPGLGDTAMYLCATSRGTAEKLFFGSGTQLSVL.